The sequence of this T cell receptor beta chain was determined in a study of blood T cell repertoires in COVID-19 (dated by TCRdb to 2020 to 2022). Looking at the study overall: Collaborator samples came from the United States, Italy and Spain and covered acute and convalescent phases of COVID-19. Subjects who had been exposed to COVID-19, were actively infected with it, or had recovered from it provided the deeply sampled blood TCRbeta repertoires that made up the dataset. The repertoires were made available in a free public database intended to serve as a resource for research on the immune response to SARS-CoV-2. Where available, HLA class I and class II types were obtained from metadata supplied by the sample provider rather than from assay-based typing. The sample metadata nearly always contained a de-identified subject ID, COVID-19 status, age in years and sex. Samples were obtained from the ongoing ImmuneRACE study (first 160 participants) and from some 1,300 subjects provided by 6 global collaborators. The prospective study material was composed of cDNA or gDNA derived from T cells, B-cell-depleted T cells, or PBMCs.

The study at large found these results: The amount of clinical and demographic metadata varied by source and participant and was provided uncurated.

Collaborating institutions collected whole blood in K2EDTA tubes following their own protocols. For TCRbeta analysis, collaborators shipped samples in one of three forms: frozen whole blood, isolated PBMCs, or DNA extracted from either of those sample types. A remark on this clone: Its antigen has not been determined. The input lacks base qualities; no much larger clone sits a single base away.

TCRbeta CDR3 regions were amplified from genomic DNA using the immunoSEQ Assay, a bias-controlled multiplex PCR. The study's own analysis went as follows. The number of nucleated cells in each sample was estimated by amplification of reference gene primers within the assay. To quantify the absolute abundance of each unique TCRbeta CDR3 rearrangement, sequence reads were collapsed and filtered. For each sample, productive Simpson clonality was calculated by taking the square root of Simpson's diversity index across productive rearrangements. TCRdb re-hosts the immuneACCESS table, in-frame sequences only. Its copies lack some clones; in the studies checked, an unresolved V gene accounts for under half of them, and the cause for the rest is not known. Clone size and V and J calls were adopted from that table, with D and trimming inferred from the DNA. The sample data list 110,000 to 150,000 clones, and 88% of these were observed just once. Approximately 2% of the sample comes from the top ten.

The germline V gene (reference sequence) provides CDR1 LNHDA and CDR2 SQIVND. Including cysteine and phenylalanine, the CDR3 has 13 amino acids. Only CDR3 DNA is held: 39 bases, read in frame from base 1. The trim is 5 bases for V and 0 bases for J, with a gap of 7 bases between the germline ends. The source of this sequence is a man aged 70-80 years with acute or convalescent COVID-19. Rearrangement joined TRBV19 to TRBJ1-1; the D gene is unclear. The sample taken for sequencing was peripheral blood. The nucleotide sequence is given as TGTGCCAGTAGTGGTCGAGTGAACACTGAAGCTTTCTTT. Translated, it reads CASSGRVNTEAFF.